This T cell receptor beta chain is from a study of T cell responses to AZD1222 COVID-19 vaccine. Regarding the study as a whole: Only five to seven AZD1222 recipients were seropositive at baseline.

Concerning this clone itself: What it binds is not known.

Sequenced by immunoSEQ multiplex PCR; TCRdb stores in-frame clones only, minus some. The sample has roughly 100,000 clones, 91% seen once. This clonotype was sampled from an adult in good health. Source: peripheral blood, taken on day 0 of AZD1222 vaccination.

CDR3 amino acids: CASSGLPSNQPQHF. The CDR3 DNA reads TGTGCCAGCAGTGGACTGCCGAGCAATCAGCCCCAGCATTTT. The chain employs TRBV28 and TRBJ1-5; D gene ambiguous. This CDR3 contains 14 residues. V lost 5 bases, J lost 1 base, and 9 bases lay in between. CDR1 and CDR2 from the germline V gene are MDHEN and SYDVKM.